This TCR beta chain is from a study of T cell clonality in common variable immunodeficiency (dated by TCRdb to 2013 to 2016). Beyond this particular receptor, the publication reports: Differences among patients in the CVID cohort limited the correlations between repertoire features and clinical complications. Increased TCRbeta clonality was found in CVID subjects compared with healthy controls (t-test p = 0.018), with the increase being most characteristic of about a third of subjects. CVID TCRbeta sequences reportedly showed fewer deletions and N-nucleotide insertions and lacked highly modified clones with 13 or more V deletions. Healthy controls shared more TCRbeta clones with each other than CVID subjects shared among themselves (p < 0.0001). Despite equal DNA input, controls averaged roughly 84,000 unique sequences per sample versus around 30,000 in CVID samples. According to the authors, figuring out what caused the increased clonality in CVID would require sequencing the repertoires of T cell subpopulations.

CVID samples and control samples contributed equivalent amounts of genomic DNA as sequencing input. For every sample, a 60 bp segment covering the rearranged TCRbeta CDR3 region was amplified and then sequenced. The immunoSEQ assay, a bias-corrected multiplex PCR combined with high-throughput sequencing, was used to amplify TCRbeta. Per the original workflow: Every unique nucleotide sequence counted as a clone and was annotated with V, D and J genes, copy number and frequency. Sequences were labeled productive if in frame, and non-productive if out of frame or containing stop codons. As previously described, clonality was computed from Shannon's entropy. Mean CDR3 Kyte-Doolittle hydropathy was derived from the predicted amino acid sequences of productive clones. Scaled V gene usage was hierarchically clustered using Manhattan distance and complete linkage with the R hclust function. Sharing of clones by CDR3 amino acid sequence was evaluated through resampling of 12 repertoires per group over 100 rounds. The repertoires were screened for around 70 published EBV-specific TCRbeta sequences and a few hundred published CMV-specific TCRbeta sequences. A couple of CVID samples that yielded fewer than 10,000 sequences were excluded from the analysis, so around 40 CVID repertoires were retained. TCRdb re-hosts the immuneACCESS table, in-frame sequences only. Its copies lack some clones; in the studies checked, an unresolved V gene accounts for under half of them, and the cause for the rest is not known. From that table come the V and J calls and clone size; the DNA was used to work out D and trimming. The sample counts about 74,000 clones, each observed more than once. 0.65% to 0.8% of the sample is held by the ten biggest clonotypes.

At least ten counts were recorded for this clone. Its cognate antigen has yet to be identified. The read ends 3 residues before the CDR3 terminus; that terminus is restored from the germline J gene. From the cysteine up to the phenylalanine, the CDR3 has a length of 16 residues. Only the CDR3 bases that were read are kept: 39 of them, in frame from base 1. CDR1 and CDR2, looked up from the germline V gene (reference sequence), are LNHDA and SQIVND. V sheds 8 bases and J sheds 1 base, leaving 19 bases between their ends. Both CVID patients and healthy controls were predominantly of Caucasian heritage. Heparinized peripheral whole blood samples of 5 to 8 ml were collected from each donor. Genomic DNA from adults with common variable immune deficiency (CVID) and from healthy adult controls was used to sequence TCRbeta CDR3 repertoires. The control group comprised around 22 healthy adult volunteers, approximately 12 female and about 10 male, aged about 20 to 70 years with a mean age of roughly 34. Diluted blood was density-centrifuged over Hypaque 1077 or Ficoll-Paque to isolate peripheral blood mononuclear cells. Genomic DNA was extracted from unsorted mononuclear cells by Qiagen column purification or by a centrifugation-based method.

Recombination connected TRBV19 to TRBJ2-3; a weak D assignment points to TRBD1 (5 bases agree). This clonotype was obtained from a person aged 18 to 75 in good health. Sequencing input: peripheral blood mononuclear cells. The covered CDR3 bases are TGTGCCAGTTCTAAAGGGGATTTTGGGGGCACAGATACG. This is translated as CASSKGDFGGTDT. In full, the CDR3 is CASSKGDFGGTDTQYF.